One sample yielded the 28 T cell receptor beta chains listed below, sequenced in a study of control samples from healthy donors and cancer patients. Profiling relied on immunoSEQ multiplex PCR, and the TCRdb table lists in-frame clones only, not all of them. The data contain about 200,000 clones, 91% of them singletons. Material: blood. The source of these receptors is a man aged 30 to 39 in good health.

J is TRBJ2-7 and V is TRBV27; maybe TRBD1 (5 bases). V was pared by 6 bases and J by 3 bases, with 6 bases between. The CDR3 spans 11 residues. Germline V CDR1 and CDR2: MNHEY, SMNVEV (reference sequence). DNA of the CDR3: TGTGCCAGCAGCCAGGGCTACGAGCAGTACTTC. Its protein is CASSQGYEQYF.

The genes are TRBV6-2 or TRBV6-3 and TRBJ1-5; D not certain. The CDR3 consists of 12 residues. V was clipped by 5 bases and J by 7 bases, with 9 bases between them. Germline CDR1 MNHEY, CDR2 SVGEGT. The CDR3 here is CASSHFRQPQHF. The CDR3 DNA is TGTGCCAGCAGTCACTTTCGGCAGCCCCAGCATTTT.

The chain links TRBV6-5 to TRBJ2-7, with D hard to call. The germline CDR1 and CDR2 sequences are MNHEY and SVGAGI. Trimming stripped 8 bases from V and 4 bases from J, with 18 bases between. The CDR3 length is 14 residues. The CDR3 loop reads CASGARMGSYEQYF. The CDR3 nucleotides are TGTGCCAGCGGAGCGCGTATGGGCTCATACGAGCAGTACTTC.

The sample holds a few counts of this clone. CDR3 loop: CASSPPVSSGTGNGYTF. The CDR3 nucleotides read TGCGCCAGCAGCCCCCCCGTATCATCCGGGACAGGGAATGGCTACACCTTC. The gene calls are TRBV5-1 and TRBJ1-2; 9 nucleotides match TRBD1. The CDR3 runs to 17 residues. Germline CDR1 is SGHRS and CDR2 is YFSETQ. With V trimmed by 4 bases and J by 6 bases, 16 bases remained unmatched.

Comment on this clone: A junction end diverges from the germline sequence, so it may reflect a read error. This chain links TRBV10-1 with TRBJ2-3; tentatively, D is TRBD1 or TRBD2 (5 bases each). This CDR3 has 16 amino acids. Germline-derived CDR1 and CDR2 are WNHNN and SYGVQD (reference sequence). The CDR3 DNA is TGCGCCAGCAGTGAGTTTAGTGCAGGGAGCACGGATACGCAGTATTTT. Residues: CASSEFSAGSTDTQYF.

The chain is built from TRBV6-5 and TRBJ2-1; the D gene is possibly TRBD1 (6 bases). The V and J ends lost 7 bases and 1 base respectively, with 14 bases between them. The CDR3 is made up of 15 amino acids. CDR1 and CDR2 (germline): MNHEY, SVGAGI. This CDR3 reads CASNTQQGSYNEQFF. The CDR3 bases are TGTGCCAGCAATACTCAACAGGGATCCTACAATGAGCAGTTCTTC.

This clone was recorded once. The V and J genes are TRBV2 and TRBJ1-1; weak D call: TRBD1 (6 bases). The germline CDR1 and CDR2 sequences are SNHLY and FYNNEI. The V gene lost 3 bases and the J gene lost 1 base, with 9 bases spanning the gap. The length of the CDR3 is 14 residues. The CDR3: CASSEPGENTEAFF. The DNA of the CDR3 is TGTGCCAGCAGTGAGCCAGGGGAGAACACTGAAGCTTTCTTT.

The J gene is TRBJ2-7, the V gene TRBV5-1; D is perhaps TRBD1 (6 bases). Germline values: CDR1 SGHRS, CDR2 YFSETQ. V was clipped by 4 bases and J by 0 bases, with 23 bases between them. The CDR3 totals 18 residues. The CDR3 DNA reads TGCGCCAGCAGCCCACCGCAGCGAATGGGGGCTAGCTCCTACGAGCAGTACTTC. Translated: CASSPPQRMGASSYEQYF.

The chain employs TRBV6-1 and TRBJ1-2, with D perhaps TRBD1 (5 bases). Per germline, CDR1 MNHNS and CDR2 SASEGT. The CDR3 totals 17 residues. The germline V and J ends were trimmed by 2 bases and 0 bases, with 16 bases remaining between them. The CDR3 DNA reads TGTGCCAGCAGTGAAACGAGGGTGGGGGTAACTAACTATGGCTACACCTTC. Translating it yields CASSETRVGVTNYGYTF.

The V and J genes are TRBV5-1 and TRBJ2-2, with D perhaps matching TRBD1 or TRBD2 (5 bases each). The CDR3 loop spans 17 amino acids. Germline CDR1 SGHRS, CDR2 YFSETQ. Deletions cut 5 bases from V and 5 bases from J, with 22 bases between. CDR3 in amino acids: CASRNNDPGPLTGELFF. Here the CDR3 DNA reads TGCGCCAGCAGGAACAACGACCCGGGACCCTTGACCGGGGAGCTGTTTTTT.

This sequence joins TRBV5-8 and TRBJ2-7; 14 bases agree with TRBD2. From germline, CDR1 is SGHTS and CDR2 YDEGEE. J gave up 7 bases and V 4 bases, and 7 bases lay outside the gene matches. The CDR3 runs to 15 residues. The CDR3 reads CASSREGLAGVEQYF. The CDR3 DNA follows: TGTGCCAGCAGCCGTGAGGGACTAGCGGGGGTTGAGCAGTACTTC. Complete variable domain (other parts from reference TRBV5-8 and TRBJ2-7): EAGVTQSPTHLIKTRGQQATLRCSPISGHTSVYWYQQALGLGLQFLLWYDEGEERNRGNFPPRFSGRQFPNYSSELNVNALELEDSALYLCASSREGLAGVEQYFGPGTRLTVT.

This chain uses TRBV12-3 or TRBV12-4 with TRBJ1-5, with unresolved D. The CDR3 has 12 residues. The V end was cut by 3 bases, the J end by 6 bases, with 6 bases between. CDR3 sequence: CASSFRPQPQHF. CDR3 sequence (DNA): TGTGCCAGCAGTTTCCGCCCTCAGCCCCAGCATTTT.

The chain couples TRBV3-1 (or the pseudogene TRBV3-2) to TRBJ1-6; D is undetermined. V was clipped by 4 bases and J by 8 bases, with 18 bases between them. Germline V gene data show CDR1 as LGHDT and CDR2 as YNNKEL (reference sequence). The CDR3 totals 16 residues. The CDR3 nucleotides read TGTGCCAGCAGCCCCCTCACCGGCTTAGGCCATTCACCCCTCCACTTT. Translation: CASSPLTGLGHSPLHF.

The rearrangement joins TRBV7-2 to TRBJ1-6, with D tentatively TRBD1 (6 bases). This CDR3 has 16 amino acids. V shed 5 bases and J shed 4 bases, with 15 bases lying between them. Germline values: CDR1 SGHTA, CDR2 FQGNSA. The CDR3 protein is CASSTRTVIYNSPLHF. The CDR3 DNA reads as TGTGCCAGCAGCACCCGGACAGTGATTTATAATTCACCCCTCCACTTT. Combining the CDR3 with reference TRBV7-2 and TRBJ1-6 gives the whole variable domain GAGVSQSPSNKVTEKGKDVELRCDPISGHTALYWYRQSLGQGLEFLIYFQGNSAPDKSGLPSDRFSAERTGGSVSTLTIQRTQQEDSAVYLCASSTRTVIYNSPLHFGNGTRLTVT.

The gene calls are TRBV2 and TRBJ1-3; D gene ambiguous. V lost 6 bases to trimming and J lost 4 bases, with 13 bases between them. CDR3 length: 14 residues. Germline V gene data show CDR1 as SNHLY and CDR2 as FYNNEI. CDR3: CASRGGVSGNTIYF. CDR3 nucleotide sequence: TGTGCCAGCAGAGGCGGGGTTTCAGGAAACACCATATATTTT.

The gene calls are TRBV7-2 and TRBJ1-3; D not resolved. The V gene lost 7 bases and the J gene lost 0 bases, with 7 bases spanning the gap. The germline CDR1 and CDR2 sequences are SGHTA and FQGNSA. CDR3 size: 13 residues. This chain's CDR3 is CASNWGSGNTIYF. The DNA for the CDR3 is TGTGCCAGCAATTGGGGCTCTGGAAACACCATATATTTT. The full variable domain, completed using reference TRBV7-2 and TRBJ1-3, is GAGVSQSPSNKVTEKGKDVELRCDPISGHTALYWYRQSLGQGLEFLIYFQGNSAPDKSGLPSDRFSAERTGGSVSTLTIQRTQQEDSAVYLCASNWGSGNTIYFGEGSWLTVV.

The chain links TRBV5-5 to TRBJ1-6; no clear D gene. Trimming removed 3 bases from V and 6 bases from J, with 10 bases in between. Germline-derived CDR1 and CDR2 are SGHKS and YYEKEE (reference sequence). The CDR3 has 14 amino acids. The CDR3 nucleotides read TGTGCCAGCAGCTCTCGGGGTGGTAATTCACCCCTCCACTTT. Translated: CASSSRGGNSPLHF.

This chain uses TRBV7-9 with TRBJ2-1, with D unclear. The CDR3 totals 13 residues. Germline-derived CDR1 and CDR2 are SEHNR and FQNEAQ (reference sequence). V was clipped by 6 bases and J by 9 bases, with 15 bases between them. The CDR3 nucleotides read TGTGCCAGCAGTGCTACATTGACAACTGAGCAGTTCTTC. Its translation is CASSATLTTEQFF.

This chain joins TRBV5-5 and TRBJ1-5; no firm D call. V lost 4 bases, J lost 0 bases, and 8 bases lay in between. The CDR3 spans 14 residues. Germline CDR1 SGHKS, CDR2 YYEKEE (reference sequence). CDR3 residues: CASSQWGSNQPQHF. CDR3 DNA: TGTGCCAGCAGCCAGTGGGGTAGCAATCAGCCCCAGCATTTT.

This clone has more than one count but fewer than ten. The chain links TRBV19 to TRBJ2-4; 14 positions match TRBD2. The CDR3 length is 18 residues. Per germline, CDR1 LNHDA and CDR2 SQIVND (reference sequence). V shed 4 bases and J 0 bases; nucleotides not matched to a gene: 5. The CDR3 DNA reads TGTGCCAGTAGTAATCGAGGGACTAGCGGGGGAGCCAAAAACATTCAGTACTTC. Translating it yields CASSNRGTSGGAKNIQYF.

The chain carries TRBV6-1 and TRBJ1-5, with D hard to call. The CDR3 has 15 amino acids. The germline V gene has CDR1 MNHNS and CDR2 SASEGT. V shed 3 bases and J shed 1 base, with 10 bases lying between them. The CDR3 nucleotides read TGTGCCAGCAGTGACGGTGGGCTGAGCAATCAGCCCCAGCATTTT. This encodes CASSDGGLSNQPQHF.

This chain connects TRBV11-2 to TRBJ2-7; D call uncertain. Germline V gives CDR1 SGHAT, CDR2 FQNNGV. The V end lost 3 bases, the J end lost 7 bases, and 19 bases lay between the germline ends. This CDR3 region has 15 residues. The CDR3 DNA follows: TGTGCCAGCAGCTTGGCCCCCCTGGCCCTCGGGGAGCAGTACTTC. Translated, it gives CASSLAPLALGEQYF.

The chain couples TRBV2 to TRBJ2-7, with 9 nucleotides matching TRBD2. Germline V CDR1 and CDR2: SNHLY, FYNNEI. The V segment lost 6 bases and the J segment 6 bases; nucleotides outside the gene matches: 12. There are 15 residues in the CDR3. The CDR3 here is CASRVLAGAQGEQYF. As DNA, the CDR3 is TGTGCCAGCAGGGTCTTAGCGGGGGCTCAGGGCGAGCAGTACTTC.

This sequence joins TRBV20-1 and TRBJ2-3; 11 nucleotides agree with TRBD2. The V segment lost 3 bases and the J segment 3 bases; nucleotides outside the gene matches: 8. The CDR3 is 16 amino acids. The germline gives CDR1 DFQATT, CDR2 SNEGSKA (reference sequence). The CDR3: CSASGSGLAVTDTQYF. The CDR3 DNA reads TGCAGTGCTAGTGGGTCGGGACTAGCGGTGACAGATACGCAGTATTTT.

The V gene is TRBV6-6, the J gene TRBJ2-3, with 7 bases fitting TRBD2. The germline V gene encodes CDR1 MNHNY and CDR2 SVGAGI (reference sequence). V lost 2 bases and J lost 6; bases outside the gene matches: 5. The CDR3 is 14 amino acids. The chain's CDR3 is CASSYDGGYDTQYF. The CDR3 bases are TGTGCCAGCAGTTACGACGGGGGGTACGATACGCAGTATTTT.

This clone was picked up a small number of times. The chain uses TRBV7-8 and TRBJ2-7; tentatively, D is TRBD1 (6 bases). Per the germline V gene, CDR1 is SGHVS and CDR2 is FQNEAQ. This CDR3 region has 14 residues. The V gene lost 2 bases and the J gene lost 3 bases, with 11 bases spanning the gap. CDR3 in amino acids: CASSLSQGFYEQYF. CDR3 in DNA: TGTGCCAGCAGCTTATCACAGGGATTCTACGAGCAGTACTTC.

This clone was detected a few times. The chain carries TRBV6-2 or TRBV6-3 and TRBJ2-3; D gene unclear. CDR1 MNHEY and CDR2 SVGEGT come from the germline V gene. The CDR3 extends over 12 amino acids. V was trimmed by 5 bases and J by 2 bases, leaving 5 bases between them. As DNA, the CDR3 is TGTGCCAGCAGTACCCACACAGATACGCAGTATTTT. Translation gives CASSTHTDTQYF.

The chain combines TRBV5-1 with TRBJ2-2; no definite D call. V was clipped by 0 bases and J by 5 bases, with 8 bases between them. From germline, CDR1 is SGHRS and CDR2 YFSETQ. The CDR3 is made up of 14 amino acids. CDR3 sequence reads: CASSLVVGTGELFF. CDR3 bases: TGCGCCAGCAGCTTGGTCGTGGGGACCGGGGAGCTGTTTTTT. Complete variable domain (other parts from reference TRBV5-1 and TRBJ2-2): KAGVTQTPRYLIKTRGQQVTLSCSPISGHRSVSWYQQTPGQGLQFLFEYFSETQRNKGNFPGRFSGRQFSNSRSEMNVSTLELGDSALYLCASSLVVGTGELFFGEGSRLTVL.